This passage covers 21 T cell receptor beta chains from one sample sequenced in a study of T cell clonotyping in hematopoietic cell transplantation. Time point: recipient sample about 28 days before transplant, after cytoreduction. Method: immunoSEQ multiplex PCR; TCRdb's copy keeps in-frame clones and lacks some. Among some 30,000 clones listed, 60% to 85% were seen once. Sequencing used peripheral blood mononuclear cells, obtained before stem cell transplant. The receptor set was obtained from a woman aged 25 to 39 with chronic myeloid leukemia. Some clones in this sample may be carry-over from other donors' samples.

The rearrangement joins TRBV11-2 to TRBJ1-2, with D perhaps TRBD1 (5 bases). The CDR3 runs 14 residues. CDR1 SGHAT and CDR2 FQNNGV come from the germline V gene. Trimming left V 2 bases short and J 2 bases short, with 9 bases between. The CDR3 here is CASSLSQGNYGYTF. For the CDR3, the DNA is TGTGCCAGCAGCTTAAGCCAGGGAAACTATGGCTACACCTTC. The whole variable domain, filled in from reference TRBV11-2 and TRBJ1-2, reads EAGVAQSPRYKIIEKRQSVAFWCNPISGHATLYWYQQILGQGPKLLIQFQNNGVVDDSQLPKDRFSAERLKGVDSTLKIQPAKLEDSAVYLCASSLSQGNYGYTFGSGTRLTVV.

V is TRBV6-5 and J is TRBJ1-1; D remains unclear. Trimming pared 6 bases from V and 3 bases from J, leaving 11 bases between. CDR1 and CDR2 (germline): MNHEY, SVGAGI. This CDR3 region has 13 residues. The chain's CDR3 is CASSPPRDTEAFF. Here the CDR3 DNA reads TGTGCCAGCAGCCCCCCGAGGGACACTGAAGCTTTCTTT.

This clone showed up just a few times. This CDR3 reads CAFGTSGFGETQYF. CDR3 in DNA: TGTGCCTTCGGGACTAGCGGCTTCGGCGAGACCCAGTACTTC. The rearrangement uses TRBV30 and TRBJ2-5; 11 bases are a match to TRBD2. This CDR3 is 14 amino acids long. The germline V gene has CDR1 GTSNPN and CDR2 SVGIG (reference sequence). Trimming cost V 7 bases and J 5 bases; bases outside gene matches: 9.

V is TRBV30 and J is TRBJ2-2; maybe TRBD2 (7 bases). The CDR3 has 14 amino acids. The germline V and J ends were trimmed by 4 bases and 3 bases, with 12 bases remaining between them. Germline V gene data show CDR1 as GTSNPN and CDR2 as SVGIG (reference sequence). The CDR3 sequence is CAWKGGGDTGELFF. The CDR3 region has the DNA TGTGCCTGGAAGGGGGGGGGTGACACCGGGGAGCTGTTTTTT.

The table lists this clone with a count of one. The chain carries TRBV30 and TRBJ1-2, with D unresolved. Germline V gene sequence: CDR1 GTSNPN, CDR2 SVGIG (reference sequence). The CDR3 has 14 residues. V gave up 2 bases and J gave up 0 bases, with 10 bases separating them. CDR3 in DNA: TGTGCCTGGAGTTTAGGGCGAACTAACTATGGCTACACCTTC. This translates into CAWSLGRTNYGYTF.

V usage is TRBV10-1 and J usage is TRBJ2-7; D remains ambiguous. The V and J ends lost 6 bases and 2 bases respectively, with 23 bases between them. The CDR3 spans 17 residues. CDR1 and CDR2 (germline): WNHNN, SYGVQD (reference sequence). CDR3 residues: CASSIISLQAATYEQYV. In DNA form, the CDR3 reads TGCGCCAGCAGCATAATATCACTCCAGGCGGCGACCTACGAGCAGTACGTC.

This chain uses TRBV7-2 with TRBJ1-2; D call uncertain. CDR3 length: 14 residues. The germline V and J ends were trimmed by 1 base and 1 base, with 7 bases remaining between them. The germline V gene has CDR1 SGHTA and CDR2 FQGNSA. CDR3 sequence: CASSLVMGNYGYTF. DNA of the CDR3: TGTGCCAGCAGCTTAGTCATGGGTAACTATGGCTACACCTTC. The variable domain in full, completed from reference TRBV7-2 and TRBJ1-2, reads GAGVSQSPSNKVTEKGKDVELRCDPISGHTALYWYRQSLGQGLEFLIYFQGNSAPDKSGLPSDRFSAERTGGSVSTLTIQRTQQEDSAVYLCASSLVMGNYGYTFGSGTRLTVV.

The chain links TRBV7-9 to TRBJ1-1; D remains ambiguous. The V gene lost 3 bases and the J gene lost 1 base, with 6 bases spanning the gap. Germline V gives CDR1 SEHNR, CDR2 FQNEAQ (reference sequence). The CDR3 has 13 amino acids. CDR3 protein: CASSLSGNTEAFF. The CDR3 nucleotides read TGTGCCAGCAGCTTGTCAGGGAACACTGAAGCTTTCTTT.

The chain combines TRBV9 with TRBJ1-2, with D unclear. V gave up 2 bases and J gave up 6 bases, with 8 bases separating them. The CDR3 contains 12 residues. From germline, CDR1 is SGDLS and CDR2 YYNGEE. CDR3 sequence reads: CASSVNRDGYTF. The DNA for the CDR3 is TGTGCCAGCAGCGTTAACAGAGATGGCTACACCTTC.

The chain is built from TRBV19 and TRBJ1-1; possible D gene TRBD1, 5 bases. The CDR3 length is 16 residues. CDR1 LNHDA and CDR2 SQIVND come from the germline V gene (reference sequence). Trimming shortened V by 3 bases and J by 7 bases, and 21 bases separated the two germline ends. In DNA, the CDR3 is TGTGCCAGTAGTATCGGCGGACACATGGTTTTTGTTGAAGCTTTCTTT. Translating gives CASSIGGHMVFVEAFF. Filled out from reference TRBV19 and TRBJ1-1, the complete variable domain reads DGGITQSPKYLFRKEGQNVTLSCEQNLNHDAMYWYRQDPGQGLRLIYYSQIVNDFQKGDIAEGYSVSREKKESFPLTVTSAQKNPTAFYLCASSIGGHMVFVEAFFGQGTRLTVV.

The CDR3 sequence is CASTTWGRQGASGYTF. As DNA, the CDR3 is TGTGCCAGCACCACTTGGGGGAGACAGGGGGCGAGTGGCTACACCTTC. The V and J genes are TRBV5-6 and TRBJ1-2, with 10 bases fitting TRBD1. Germline CDR1 SGHDT, CDR2 YYEEEE. The ends lost 6 bases at V and 7 bases at J; junction bases unmatched: 15. CDR3 length equals 16 residues. The variable domain in full, with the rest retrieved from reference TRBV5-6 and TRBJ1-2, is DAGVTQSPTHLIKTRGQQVTLRCSPKSGHDTVSWYQQALGQGPQFIFQYYEEEERQRGNFPDRFSGHQFPNYSSELNVNALLLGDSALYLCASTTWGRQGASGYTFGSGTRLTVV.

V gene TRBV2 combines with J gene TRBJ1-4; D is undetermined. Deletions cut 6 bases from V and 0 bases from J, with 11 bases between. Germline V CDR1 and CDR2: SNHLY, FYNNEI. There are 15 residues in the CDR3. The CDR3 bases are TGTGCCAGCAGCGTCCTACCATCAACTAATGAAAAACTGTTTTTT. Translated, it gives CASSVLPSTNEKLFF. The full variable domain, in which reference TRBV2 and TRBJ1-4 provide the parts outside the CDR3, is EPEVTQTPSHQVTQMGQEVILRCVPISNHLYFYWYRQILGQKVEFLVSFYNNEISEKSEIFDDQFSVERPDGSNFTLKIRSTKLEDSAMYFCASSVLPSTNEKLFFGSGTQLSVL.

This chain connects TRBV5-4 to TRBJ1-2; D unresolved. Germline CDR1 reads SGHNT; CDR2 reads YYREEE (reference sequence). The CDR3 is 14 residues long. V lost 4 bases and J lost 8, with 18 bases in between. The CDR3 nucleotides read TGTGCCAGCAGCGAGGCTGTACAGACCCCCGGCTACACCTTC. Protein product: CASSEAVQTPGYTF.

The chain uses TRBV19 and TRBJ1-2; the D gene is possibly TRBD1 (5 bases). Germline CDR1 and CDR2: LNHDA and SQIVND (reference sequence). The V gene lost 4 bases and the J gene lost 5 bases, with 17 bases spanning the gap. CDR3 size: 15 residues. The CDR3 is CASSNFSGNLYGYTF. The CDR3 nucleotides read TGTGCCAGTAGTAACTTTTCAGGGAACCTTTATGGCTACACCTTC. Full variable domain (outside the CDR3, taken from reference TRBV19 and TRBJ1-2): DGGITQSPKYLFRKEGQNVTLSCEQNLNHDAMYWYRQDPGQGLRLIYYSQIVNDFQKGDIAEGYSVSREKKESFPLTVTSAQKNPTAFYLCASSNFSGNLYGYTFGSGTRLTVV.

This rearrangement joins TRBV7-2 to TRBJ2-7; D not certain. CDR3 length equals 14 residues. V was pared by 1 base and J by 6 bases, with 13 bases between. Per germline, CDR1 SGHTA and CDR2 FQGNSA. The CDR3 sequence: CASSLVLGWSEQYF. CDR3 DNA: TGTGCCAGCAGCTTAGTTTTGGGGTGGAGCGAGCAGTACTTC.

This clone appeared once. This chain joins TRBV2 and TRBJ1-2, with D unclear. The CDR3 loop spans 12 amino acids. Germline values: CDR1 SNHLY, CDR2 FYNNEI. V lost 4 bases to trimming and J lost 2 bases, with 5 bases between them. The CDR3 protein is CASSAGNYGYTF. The CDR3 coding sequence is TGTGCCAGCAGTGCGGGGAACTATGGCTACACCTTC.

This clone has only one observation. The J gene is TRBJ2-1, the V gene TRBV4-2, with D hard to call. The CDR3 contains 15 residues. The V and J ends lost 0 bases and 2 bases respectively, with 8 bases between them. CDR1 and CDR2 (germline): LGHNA, YNFKEQ. CDR3 nucleotides: TGTGCCAGCAGCCAAGAAGGGTGGCCCTACAATGAGCAGTTCTTC. Protein sequence: CASSQEGWPYNEQFF.

This clone came up once. The V gene is TRBV7-2, the J gene TRBJ1-3; 7 positions agree with TRBD1. Germline V gives CDR1 SGHTA, CDR2 FQGNSA. This CDR3 has 13 residues. J gave up 4 bases and V 6 bases, and 3 bases lay outside the gene matches. CDR3 protein: CASSTGEGNTIYF. The DNA for the CDR3 is TGTGCCAGCAGTACAGGGGAGGGAAACACCATATATTTT. The whole variable domain, remainder taken from reference TRBV7-2 and TRBJ1-3, is GAGVSQSPSNKVTEKGKDVELRCDPISGHTALYWYRQSLGQGLEFLIYFQGNSAPDKSGLPSDRFSAERTGGSVSTLTIQRTQQEDSAVYLCASSTGEGNTIYFGEGSWLTVV.

The chain recombines TRBV4-3 with TRBJ1-4, with 9 bases fitting TRBD1. The junction had 7 bases not matched to a gene; V was cut back by 2 bases and J by 6 bases. The CDR3 covers 16 residues. Germline V gives CDR1 LGHNA, CDR2 YSLEER. The CDR3 nucleotides read TGCGCCAGCAGCCAAATTTTCGGACAGGGGTATGAAAAACTGTTTTTT. Its translation is CASSQIFGQGYEKLFF.

The table lists this clone with a few counts. The V gene is TRBV28, the J gene TRBJ1-6, with TRBD1 identical over 9 bases. The germline CDR1 and CDR2 sequences are MDHEN and SYDVKM. This CDR3 has 14 amino acids. The V and J ends lost 7 bases and 10 bases, in that order; junction bases with no gene match: 8. The CDR3 coding sequence is TGTGCCAGCAAAACGGGACAGGGTGTCTCACCCCTCCACTTT. Its translation: CASKTGQGVSPLHF.

The chain links TRBV29-1 to TRBJ2-7, with 7 bases identical to TRBD1. The ends lost 6 bases at V and 0 bases at J; junction bases unmatched: 2. The CDR3 runs to 12 residues. The germline CDR1 and CDR2 sequences are SQVTM and ANQGSEA. CDR3 residues: CSVGQFSYEQYF. The CDR3 coding sequence is TGCAGCGTGGGACAGTTCTCCTACGAGCAGTACTTC.